The next 28 T cell receptor beta chains were all read from a single sample in a study of shared clonotypes between healthy human individuals. Repertoires were generated with immunoSEQ multiplex PCR, while TCRdb's copy carries only in-frame clones and drops some. Among 780,000 or so clones, roughly two thirds were seen once, and the ten largest hold more than 1.5%. The specimen was memory CD4+ T cells sorted from blood. The sample's subset: CD45RA-negative fraction. These receptors were taken from a woman aged 30 to 39 in good health.

This rearrangement joins TRBV18 to TRBJ1-5; weak D call: TRBD1 (5 bases). V lost 3 bases to trimming and J lost 3 bases, with 9 bases between them. Per germline, CDR1 KGHSH and CDR2 LQKENI. CDR3 length: 14 amino acids. CDR3 bases: TGTGCCAGCTCACCCTTGGGGGACAATCAGCCCCAGCATTTT. This gives the protein CASSPLGDNQPQHF.

The chain joins TRBV28 to TRBJ2-7; tentative D call: TRBD2 (6 bases). CDR3 length: 13 amino acids. Germline CDR1 MDHEN, CDR2 SYDVKM. V gave up 7 bases and J gave up 0 bases, with 10 bases separating them. CDR3 sequence (DNA): TGTGCCAGCAACCCGGGACTCTCCTACGAGCAGTACTTC. Protein product: CASNPGLSYEQYF.

This clone has only one observation. The chain employs TRBV28 and TRBJ2-7; 7 bases are shared with TRBD2. The CDR3 is 19 amino acids. The germline V gene encodes CDR1 MDHEN and CDR2 SYDVKM. The V segment lost 10 bases and the J segment 3 bases; nucleotides outside the gene matches: 27. CDR3: CATAGGDTDGWGWDYEQYF. The CDR3 DNA sequence: TGTGCCACCGCTGGGGGGGATACCGACGGATGGGGTTGGGACTACGAGCAGTACTTC. Full variable domain (missing parts from reference TRBV28 and TRBJ2-7): DVKVTQSSRYLVKRTGEKVFLECVQDMDHENMFWYRQDPGLGLRLIYFSYDVKMKEKGDIPEGYSVSREKKERFSLILESASTNQTSMYLCATAGGDTDGWGWDYEQYFGPGTRLTVT.

The chain carries TRBV18 and TRBJ1-1, with D unresolved. This CDR3 is 13 amino acids long. Germline V gives CDR1 KGHSH, CDR2 LQKENI. Trimming removed 7 bases at V and 0 bases at J, with 9 bases between. The CDR3 region is CASYDMVNTEAFF. In nucleotides, the CDR3 is TGTGCCAGCTACGACATGGTGAACACTGAAGCTTTCTTT.

J is TRBJ2-3 and V is TRBV18; TRBD1 agrees at 7 bases. Germline assignment: CDR1 KGHSH and CDR2 LQKENI. The J segment lost 7 bases and the V segment lost 3 bases, leaving 7 bases of the junction unmatched. The CDR3 totals 14 residues. The CDR3 loop is CASSPGQSLNTQYF. In nucleotides, the CDR3 is TGTGCCAGCTCACCGGGACAGAGTCTAAATACGCAGTATTTT.

This clone was counted many times. This chain links TRBV16 with TRBJ2-7; D call uncertain. Between the trimmed V and J ends, which lost 2 bases and 7 bases, there was a span of 12 bases. Per germline, CDR1 KGHSY and CDR2 FQNENV. CDR3 length equals 13 residues. The CDR3: CASSQDLPREQYF. CDR3 coding DNA: TGTGCCAGCAGCCAAGACTTGCCCCGGGAGCAGTACTTC.

The rearrangement joins TRBV5-4 to TRBJ2-2; D remains unclear. The ends were cut back, 2 bases at V and 1 base at J, with 6 bases in the middle. The CDR3 contains 14 residues. Per the germline V gene, CDR1 is SGHNT and CDR2 is YYREEE (reference sequence). CDR3 region: CASSLTRNTGELFF. CDR3 bases: TGTGCCAGCAGCTTAACGCGGAACACCGGGGAGCTGTTTTTT.

The J gene is TRBJ2-5, the V gene TRBV11-2; the match to TRBD2 covers 7 bases. This CDR3 has 15 amino acids. The germline gives CDR1 SGHAT, CDR2 FQNNGV. J was trimmed by 5 bases and V by 5 bases; bases with no gene match: 11. CDR3 sequence: CASSARREGRETQYF. CDR3 sequence (DNA): TGTGCCAGCAGCGCCAGGAGGGAGGGCCGGGAGACCCAGTACTTC.

This clone was detected ten times or more. The chain has TRBV5-1 and TRBJ1-2; the D gene is possibly TRBD1 (6 bases). V lost 7 bases to trimming and J lost 1 base, with 20 bases between them. Looked up from germline, CDR1 is SGHRS and CDR2 is YFSETQ. This CDR3 has 16 residues. CDR3 in DNA: TGCGCCAGCGGTCTGGGACAAGCAACTTTTAACTATGGCTACACCTTC. Translation: CASGLGQATFNYGYTF.

This chain links TRBV7-2 with TRBJ2-3; tentatively, D is TRBD1 or TRBD2 (5 bases each). The length of the CDR3 is 14 residues. The V and J ends lost 1 base and 2 bases respectively, with 7 bases between them. Germline V gives CDR1 SGHTA, CDR2 FQGNSA. The CDR3 bases are TGTGCCAGCAGCTTAGGAGGGACCACAGATACGCAGTATTTT. Translated, it gives CASSLGGTTDTQYF.

The chain joins TRBV7-9 to TRBJ2-7, with 8 nucleotides matching TRBD2. The germline CDR1 and CDR2 sequences are SEHNR and FQNEAQ (reference sequence). J gave up 1 base and V 4 bases, and 15 bases lay outside the gene matches. This CDR3 is built from 18 residues. CDR3 bases: TGTGCCAGCAGCTCCTGGGCGGGACTAGTGTTCTCGTCCTACGAGCAGTACTTC. This encodes CASSSWAGLVFSSYEQYF.

There are a few counts of this clone. In nucleotides, the CDR3 is TGTGCCAGTAGTATAGCCACTAGCTTGCGGCCCCAGCATTTT. This encodes CASSIATSLRPQHF. The V gene is TRBV19, the J gene TRBJ1-5, with D uncertain. CDR3 size: 14 residues. Trimming removed 1 base from V and 9 bases from J, with 13 bases in between. The V gene's germline CDR1 is LNHDA and CDR2 SQIVND (reference sequence).

CDR3 DNA sequence: TGTGCCAGCAGCTGGTCGGGAGCTGCCCCAGATACGCAGTATTTT. It codes for CASSWSGAAPDTQYF. The V gene is TRBV11-2, the J gene TRBJ2-3; perhaps TRBD2 as D (6 bases). The CDR3 is made up of 15 amino acids. The V end lost 4 bases, the J end lost 4 bases, and 15 bases lay between the germline ends. Germline loops: CDR1 SGHAT, CDR2 FQNNGV.

The chain has TRBV5-1 and TRBJ1-4, with D perhaps matching TRBD1 (5 bases). V was trimmed by 0 bases and J by 7 bases, leaving 10 bases between them. The CDR3 sequence is 14 residues long. CDR1 and CDR2 (germline): SGHRS, YFSETQ. DNA for the CDR3: TGCGCCAGCAGCTTGGGGGGCGTGAGTGAAAAACTGTTTTTT. Translation gives CASSLGGVSEKLFF.

This clone was detected only a few times. The V gene is TRBV2, the J gene TRBJ1-1; TRBD1 agrees at 8 bases. Losses at the gene ends were 10 bases for V and 6 bases for J; bases not matched to a gene: 4. This CDR3 region has 11 residues. The V gene's germline CDR1 is SNHLY and CDR2 FYNNEI. The CDR3 bases are TGTGCCACCAGACAGGGGCCTGAAGCTTTCTTT. Its translation is CATRQGPEAFF.

This chain connects TRBV5-4 to TRBJ1-1; 8 bases are shared with TRBD1. There are 17 residues in the CDR3. V lost 2 bases and J lost 0; bases outside the gene matches: 9. Germline V gene sequence: CDR1 SGHNT, CDR2 YYREEE (reference sequence). This CDR3 reads CASSFDRGSYLNTEAFF. For the CDR3, the DNA is TGTGCCAGCAGCTTCGACAGGGGATCCTACTTGAACACTGAAGCTTTCTTT.

CDR3 amino acids: CASSLSGARAGNTIYF. The CDR3 bases are TGTGCCAGCAGTTTATCTGGGGCCAGGGCTGGAAACACCATATATTTT. This chain joins TRBV27 and TRBJ1-3; tentative D call: TRBD1 (5 bases). The CDR3 has 16 amino acids. V gave up 0 bases and J gave up 2 bases, with 11 bases separating them. Germline V CDR1 and CDR2: MNHEY, SMNVEV (reference sequence).

This clone was observed once. This sequence joins TRBV10-1 and TRBJ2-1, with 7 bases aligning to TRBD1. The CDR3 length is 14 residues. Germline assignment: CDR1 WNHNN and CDR2 SYGVQD (reference sequence). With 3 bases clipped from V and 7 bases from J, the junction kept 6 bases outside the gene matches. The CDR3: CASSDNRGFNEQFF. CDR3 sequence (DNA): TGCGCCAGCAGTGACAACAGGGGATTTAATGAGCAGTTCTTC.

V usage is TRBV19 and J usage is TRBJ1-4; no reliable D call. Trimming removed 5 bases from V and 7 bases from J, with 14 bases in between. The germline CDR1 and CDR2 sequences are LNHDA and SQIVND (reference sequence). The CDR3 is 14 amino acids. The DNA of the CDR3 is TGTGCCAGTAGTCGGGCGGGAGGAGTTGAAAAACTGTTTTTT. Translating it yields CASSRAGGVEKLFF.

The chain combines TRBV7-9 with TRBJ2-7; 10 bases map to TRBD2. CDR3 length: 15 residues. CDR1 is SEHNR, CDR2 FQNEAQ, per germline (reference sequence). With V trimmed by 1 base and J by 2 bases, 2 bases remained unmatched. DNA for the CDR3: TGTGCCAGCAGCTTAGGAGCGGGAGGGGCCTACGAGCAGTACTTC. Translation gives CASSLGAGGAYEQYF.

The chain has TRBV11-2 and TRBJ2-2; possibly TRBD2 for D (6 bases). Deletions cut 2 bases from V and 0 bases from J, with 10 bases between. CDR1 and CDR2 from the germline V gene are SGHAT and FQNNGV. This CDR3 has 16 residues. The CDR3 nucleotides are TGTGCCAGCAGCTTATTGCGGGGCCCGAACACCGGGGAGCTGTTTTTT. Its translation: CASSLLRGPNTGELFF.

The chain has TRBV11-1 and TRBJ2-7, with 8 bases lining up with TRBD1. Trimming at V came to 5 bases and at J to 1 base, leaving 7 bases not matched to a gene. The CDR3 length is 15 residues. In germline, CDR1 is SGHAT, CDR2 FQDESV (reference sequence). The CDR3: CASSTDRGPSYEQYF. CDR3 bases: TGTGCCAGCAGCACAGACAGGGGCCCATCCTACGAGCAGTACTTC.

This chain uses TRBV10-3 with TRBJ1-1, with TRBD1 identical over 7 bases. Germline CDR1 ENHRY, CDR2 SYGVKD. V was clipped by 4 bases and J by 8 bases; unmatched bases: 13. This CDR3 spans 15 amino acids. The CDR3 is CAISADKGQWGEAFF. CDR3 nucleotides: TGTGCCATCAGTGCTGACAAGGGACAGTGGGGAGAAGCTTTCTTT.

This rearrangement joins TRBV30 to TRBJ2-5, with 11 bases fitting TRBD2. CDR3 length: 18 residues. Per the germline V gene, CDR1 is GTSNPN and CDR2 is SVGIG (reference sequence). Unmatched junction bases numbered 14, after V lost 3 bases and J lost 2 bases. As DNA, the CDR3 is TGTGCCTGGAGAGTTTGGCTAGCGGGAGGACCTACTCAAGAGACCCAGTACTTC. Translation: CAWRVWLAGGPTQETQYF. Looking up the rest from reference TRBV30 and TRBJ2-5 gives the full variable domain: SQTIHQWPATLVQPVGSPLSLECTVEGTSNPNLYWYRQAAGRGLQLLFYSVGIGQISSEVPQNLSASRPQDRQFILSSKKLLLSDSGFYLCAWRVWLAGGPTQETQYFGPGTRLLVL.

This clone showed up many times. The chain couples TRBV6-5 to TRBJ1-2; 9 bases map to TRBD1. The V gene end was trimmed by 6 bases and the J gene end by 7 bases; junction bases not matched to a gene: 9. CDR3 length equals 14 residues. Germline V gene data show CDR1 as MNHEY and CDR2 as SVGAGI. The chain's CDR3 is CASSRDREFGGYTF. In nucleotides, the CDR3 is TGTGCCAGCAGCAGGGACAGGGAATTTGGTGGCTACACCTTC.

The chain links TRBV7-3 to TRBJ2-7, with a tentative D call TRBD2 (6 bases). V lost 5 bases to trimming and J lost 0 bases, with 14 bases between them. CDR1 and CDR2 from the germline V gene are SGHTA and FQGTGA. CDR3 length equals 15 residues. The CDR3 loop reads CASSPHGRSSYEQYF. The DNA for the CDR3 is TGTGCCAGCAGCCCGCATGGGAGGAGCTCCTACGAGCAGTACTTC. The entire variable domain, with the rest obtained from reference TRBV7-3 and TRBJ2-7, is as follows: GAGVSQTPSNKVTEKGKYVELRCDPISGHTALYWYRQSLGQGPEFLIYFQGTGAADDSGLPNDRFFAVRPEGSVSTLKIQRTERGDSAVYLCASSPHGRSSYEQYFGPGTRLTVT.

This clone was detected only a few times. The chain uses TRBV6-1 and TRBJ2-4, with D tentatively TRBD1 (6 bases). The CDR3 is made up of 12 amino acids. V shed 5 bases and J shed 9 bases, with 11 bases lying between them. Germline CDR1 reads MNHNS; CDR2 reads SASEGT. The CDR3 reads CASSNLGGIQYF. The CDR3 DNA is TGTGCCAGCAGTAACCTAGGGGGCATTCAGTACTTC.

J is TRBJ2-4 and V is TRBV5-1; 10 positions match TRBD2. Trimming took 4 bases from V and 0 from J; bases not matched to a gene: 10. The CDR3 has 18 residues. Germline CDR1 and CDR2: SGHRS and YFSETQ. CDR3 region: CASSPEPSGGLAKNIQYF. For the CDR3, the DNA is TGCGCCAGCAGCCCGGAGCCTAGCGGGGGACTAGCCAAAAACATTCAGTACTTC.